This T cell receptor beta chain emerged from a study of T cells after somatic rescue of genetic block. This CDR3 comprises 16 residues. V trimming: 3 bases; J trimming: 2 bases; junction bases outside the gene matches: 7. CDR1 and CDR2 (germline): KGHSH, LQKENI. Measured with immunoSEQ multiplex PCR; TCRdb has only the in-frame clones, and not every one. The table includes almost 15,000 clones, roughly two thirds detected once. Sequencing was done on a sample of peripheral blood mononuclear cells (PBMCs). The V call is TRBV18, the J call TRBJ1-2; TRBD1 agrees at 9 bases. This sequence was found in a man between 18 and 35 years old. Here the CDR3 reads CASSPYFGQGNYGYTF. As DNA, the CDR3 is TGTGCCAGCTCACCCTACTTCGGACAGGGGAACTATGGCTACACCTTC.